This entry lists 22 T cell receptor beta chains sequenced from one sample in a study of T cell responses to AZD1222 COVID-19 vaccine (dated by TCRdb to the early 2020s). The time point tag for this specimen amounts to: baseline before first vaccination. The library was obtained by the immunoSEQ multiplex PCR assay. TCRdb limited this immuneACCESS table to in-frame rearrangements with V and J called. A share of clones is missing; checked studies link under half to unresolved V genes, and the rest is unexplained. For this sample there are 150,000 or so clones; around 93% appear just once. In total, the top ten clones hold around 2.3% of the sample. Sequencing used peripheral blood, obtained on day 0 of AZD1222 vaccination. These receptors all come from an adult in good health.

The J gene is TRBJ2-3, the V gene TRBV4-2; 16 nucleotides align to TRBD2. V shed 1 base, J shed 4 bases, and the junction held 5 bases outside the gene matches. This CDR3 comprises 18 residues. The germline CDR1 and CDR2 sequences are LGHNA and YNFKEQ. The CDR3 reads CASSQVSGTSGGADTQYF. Written as DNA, the CDR3 is TGTGCCAGCAGCCAAGTATCCGGGACTAGCGGGGGGGCAGATACGCAGTATTTT.

The CDR3 DNA follows: TGCGCCAGCAGCTTTTTAGTGGGGACTAGCGGGAAAAATGAGCAGTTCTTC. Its translation is CASSFLVGTSGKNEQFF. The V call is TRBV5-1, the J call TRBJ2-1; 13 bases line up with TRBD2. After removal of 2 bases from V and 7 bases from J, the junction contained 9 bases not matched to a gene. CDR1 is SGHRS, CDR2 YFSETQ, per germline. The CDR3 contains 17 residues.

The chain joins TRBV2 to TRBJ1-1, with 7 bases that match TRBD1. V lost 5 bases to trimming and J lost 7 bases; unmatched junction nucleotides: 4. The CDR3 is 12 residues long. In germline, CDR1 is SNHLY, CDR2 FYNNEI. DNA of the CDR3: TGTGCCAGCAGTCTCGGGACAGATGAAGCTTTCTTT. Its translation: CASSLGTDEAFF.

The chain combines TRBV30 with TRBJ1-2; D is undetermined. Germline V gene sequence: CDR1 GTSNPN, CDR2 SVGIG (reference sequence). The CDR3 has 12 amino acids. Trimming left V 0 bases short and J 4 bases short, with 6 bases between. The CDR3 reads CAWSVSFYGYTF. In DNA form, the CDR3 reads TGTGCCTGGAGTGTAAGCTTCTATGGCTACACCTTC.

This clone was picked up one time. DNA for the CDR3: TGTGCCAGCAAAAAACCCCCGTTCGAGAACACTGAAGCTTTCTTT. Translated, it gives CASKKPPFENTEAFF. The chain links TRBV6-5 to TRBJ1-1, with D unresolved. CDR3 size: 15 residues. CDR1 is MNHEY, CDR2 SVGAGI, per germline. Deletions cut 7 bases from V and 1 base from J, with 16 bases between.

This clone was counted once. This chain uses TRBV6-5 with TRBJ2-1, with 7 bases fitting TRBD2. Trimming cost V 4 bases and J 7 bases; bases outside gene matches: 7. CDR1 and CDR2 (germline): MNHEY, SVGAGI. The CDR3 is 14 residues long. The CDR3 spells CASSWDYLLNEQFF. The CDR3 bases are TGTGCCAGCAGTTGGGACTACCTTCTAAATGAGCAGTTCTTC.

V and J are TRBV4-1 and TRBJ1-6; tentative D call: TRBD1 (6 bases). CDR3 length equals 17 residues. V was shortened by 0 bases and J by 10 bases, with 19 bases between the two germline ends. Germline V gene data show CDR1 as MGHRA and CDR2 as YSYEKL. The CDR3 DNA sequence: TGCGCCAGCAGCCAAGAGAAGGGCAGGGGAGAACGATCACCCCTCCACTTT. This gives the protein CASSQEKGRGERSPLHF.

This chain uses TRBV18 with TRBJ2-4; D tentatively reads TRBD1 or TRBD2 (6 bases each). CDR3 length equals 16 residues. Germline V gene sequence: CDR1 KGHSH, CDR2 LQKENI. The V end lost 6 bases, the J end lost 0 bases, and 15 bases lay between the germline ends. CDR3 nucleotide sequence: TGTGCCAGCTCCCTCCTGGGGGGCGAAGCCAAAAACATTCAGTACTTC. It codes for CASSLLGGEAKNIQYF.

The genes are TRBV18 and TRBJ1-1; possibly TRBD1 for D (5 bases). Germline CDR1 reads KGHSH; CDR2 reads LQKENI. The CDR3 is made up of 13 amino acids. Trimming pared 6 bases from V and 5 bases from J, leaving 13 bases between. For the CDR3, the DNA is TGTGCCAGCTCCCAGGGCCCTAAGACTGAAGCTTTCTTT. Its protein is CASSQGPKTEAFF.

V and J are TRBV3-1 (or the pseudogene TRBV3-2) and TRBJ2-3, with D possibly being TRBD2 (7 bases). The V end lost 1 base, the J end lost 1 base, and 9 bases lay between the germline ends. Germline V gene sequence: CDR1 LGHDT, CDR2 YNNKEL (reference sequence). There are 15 residues in the CDR3. The CDR3 region is CASSQGGGGTDTQYF. Written as DNA, the CDR3 is TGTGCCAGCAGCCAAGGCGGGGGCGGCACAGATACGCAGTATTTT.

The genes are TRBV3-1 (or the pseudogene TRBV3-2) and TRBJ2-7; no clear D gene. Germline values: CDR1 LGHDT, CDR2 YNNKEL (reference sequence). V lost 1 base to trimming and J lost 0 bases, with 7 bases between them. CDR3 length: 14 amino acids. The chain's CDR3 is CASSQAGTSYEQYF. CDR3 in DNA: TGTGCCAGCAGCCAAGCAGGTACCTCCTACGAGCAGTACTTC.

The chain combines TRBV10-2 with TRBJ2-7; 15 bases align to TRBD2. CDR1 is WSHSY, CDR2 SAAADI, per germline. With 5 bases clipped from V and 3 bases from J, the junction kept 17 bases outside the gene matches. This CDR3 comprises 20 residues. Here the CDR3 reads CASSPPGLAGGPESGYEQYF. The CDR3, as DNA: TGCGCCAGCAGTCCCCCCGGACTAGCGGGAGGGCCCGAATCCGGCTACGAGCAGTACTTC.

The chain links TRBV6-4 to TRBJ2-1, with 9 nucleotides matching TRBD1. J lost 6 bases, V lost 5 bases, and 5 bases had no gene match. Germline values: CDR1 MRHNA, CDR2 SNTAGT. CDR3 size: 14 residues. In DNA, the CDR3 is TGTGCCAGCAGTCCGGGACAGGGTGGCAATGAGCAGTTCTTC. Its protein is CASSPGQGGNEQFF.

CDR3 in amino acids: CASSILPSHPYEQYF. In nucleotides, the CDR3 is TGTGCCAGTAGTATTCTCCCTTCGCACCCCTACGAGCAGTACTTC. The V gene is TRBV19, the J gene TRBJ2-7, with unresolved D. V shed 3 bases and J shed 2 bases, with 14 bases lying between them. Germline lookup yields CDR1 LNHDA and CDR2 SQIVND (reference sequence). The CDR3 runs 15 residues.

The chain joins TRBV5-8 to TRBJ1-5; 11 nucleotides align to TRBD1. This CDR3 contains 15 residues. V shed 4 bases, J shed 3 bases, and the junction held 3 bases outside the gene matches. Per the germline V gene, CDR1 is SGHTS and CDR2 is YDEGEE. CDR3 loop: CASSQDRGHNQPQHF. The CDR3 DNA reads TGTGCCAGCAGCCAGGACAGGGGGCACAATCAGCCCCAGCATTTT.

The chain links TRBV6-5 to TRBJ1-5; D might be TRBD1 (6 bases). Per the germline V gene, CDR1 is MNHEY and CDR2 is SVGAGI. Trimming shortened V by 5 bases and J by 3 bases, and 14 bases separated the two germline ends. This CDR3 has 15 amino acids. The CDR3 nucleotides read TGTGCCAGCAGTAACGGACAGATAAACAATCAGCCCCAGCATTTT. Translating it yields CASSNGQINNQPQHF.

This clone was counted a single time. The rearrangement uses TRBV7-2 and TRBJ2-1; 9 positions agree with TRBD2. J gave up 3 bases and V 6 bases, and 9 bases lay outside the gene matches. This CDR3 comprises 16 residues. Germline CDR1 SGHTA, CDR2 FQGNSA. This CDR3 reads CASSPSLAGDYNEQFF. The CDR3 DNA follows: TGTGCCAGCAGTCCATCCTTAGCGGGGGACTACAATGAGCAGTTCTTC.

This sequence joins TRBV5-1 and TRBJ2-7; D is tentatively TRBD1 or TRBD2 (5 bases each). The CDR3 is made up of 17 amino acids. Germline assignment: CDR1 SGHRS and CDR2 YFSETQ. Trimming pared 6 bases from V and 2 bases from J, leaving 24 bases between. The CDR3 DNA reads as TGCGCCAGCAAACCGCCAGGGAGCCCGGGGAGAACCTACGAGCAGTACTTC. This gives the protein CASKPPGSPGRTYEQYF.

The chain has TRBV19 and TRBJ2-7, with D maybe TRBD2 (5 bases). V shed 4 bases and J shed 7 bases, with 11 bases lying between them. The CDR3 totals 12 residues. Germline CDR1 is LNHDA and CDR2 is SQIVND (reference sequence). The DNA of the CDR3 is TGTGCCAGTAGTACCTTGGGGAGTGAGCAGTACTTC. Residues: CASSTLGSEQYF.

V gene TRBV5-4 combines with J gene TRBJ1-3, with D possibly being TRBD1 (5 bases). From germline, CDR1 is SGHNT and CDR2 YYREEE (reference sequence). The germline V and J ends were trimmed by 7 bases and 3 bases, with 20 bases remaining between them. The length of the CDR3 is 16 residues. CDR3: CASGRDPEGSGNTIYF. DNA of the CDR3: TGTGCCAGCGGCCGGGACCCAGAGGGGAGTGGAAACACCATATATTTT.

This chain connects TRBV6-5 to TRBJ1-2; tentatively, D is TRBD1 (5 bases). Germline V CDR1 and CDR2: MNHEY, SVGAGI. The CDR3 loop spans 15 amino acids. V was pared by 0 bases and J by 7 bases, with 15 bases between. CDR3 nucleotide sequence: TGTGCCAGCAGTTACTCGCAGGAAACTGGGGGTGGCTACACCTTC. It is translated as CASSYSQETGGGYTF.

V usage is TRBV19 and J usage is TRBJ2-2; D gene ambiguous. The ends were cut back, 5 bases at V and 4 bases at J, with 8 bases in the middle. This CDR3 has 13 amino acids. CDR1 is LNHDA, CDR2 SQIVND, per germline (reference sequence). The CDR3 coding sequence is TGTGCCAGTAGTTCATGGCGCACCGGGGAGCTGTTTTTT. Protein product: CASSSWRTGELFF.